This T cell receptor beta chain was documented in a study of radiation and T cells in renal cell carcinoma. The treatment: treatment-naive control, cytoreductive nephrectomy. This CDR3 is 15 amino acids long. The V gene's germline CDR1 is SGHDT and CDR2 YYEEEE. Trimming cost V 6 bases and J 3 bases; bases outside gene matches: 9. This table comes from immunoSEQ multiplex PCR, and its TCRdb copy is limited to in-frame clones, with some not included. Of around 16,000 clones in the sample, approximately 53% were seen once. The receptor was derived from a man aged 45-60 years with renal cell carcinoma. The sample here was tumor tissue, taken from a patient whose treatment was nephrectomy without radiotherapy. The J gene is TRBJ1-3, the V gene TRBV5-6, with 7 bases fitting TRBD1. The CDR3 sequence is CASTLQGGNGNTIYF. In DNA form, the CDR3 reads TGTGCCAGCACCCTTCAGGGGGGAAATGGAAACACCATATATTTT.